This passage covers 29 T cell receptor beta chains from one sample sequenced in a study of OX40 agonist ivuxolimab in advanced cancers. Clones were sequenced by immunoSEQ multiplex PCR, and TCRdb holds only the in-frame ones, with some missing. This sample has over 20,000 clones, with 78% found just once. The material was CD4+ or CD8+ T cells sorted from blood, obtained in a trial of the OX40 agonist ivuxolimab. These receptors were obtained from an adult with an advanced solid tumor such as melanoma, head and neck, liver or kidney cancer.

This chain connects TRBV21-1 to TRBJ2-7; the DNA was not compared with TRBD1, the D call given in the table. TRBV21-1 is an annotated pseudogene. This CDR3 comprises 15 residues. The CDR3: CASSKVGRGLYEQYF. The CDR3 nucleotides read TGTGCCAGCAGCAAAGTTGGAAGGGGGCTCTACGAGCAGTACTTC.

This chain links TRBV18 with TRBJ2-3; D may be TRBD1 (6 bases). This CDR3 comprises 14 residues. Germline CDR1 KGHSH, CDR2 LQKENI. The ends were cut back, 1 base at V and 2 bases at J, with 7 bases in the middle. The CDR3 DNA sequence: TGTGCCAGCTCACCACGACAGGACACAGATACGCAGTATTTT. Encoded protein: CASSPRQDTDTQYF.

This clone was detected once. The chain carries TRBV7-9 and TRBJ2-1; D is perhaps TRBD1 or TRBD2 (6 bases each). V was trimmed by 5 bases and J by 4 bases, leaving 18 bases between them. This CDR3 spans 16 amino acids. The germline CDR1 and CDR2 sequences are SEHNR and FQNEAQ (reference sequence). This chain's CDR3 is CASSPDGGGMYNEQFF. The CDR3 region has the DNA TGTGCCAGCAGCCCGGACGGAGGGGGAATGTACAATGAGCAGTTCTTC.

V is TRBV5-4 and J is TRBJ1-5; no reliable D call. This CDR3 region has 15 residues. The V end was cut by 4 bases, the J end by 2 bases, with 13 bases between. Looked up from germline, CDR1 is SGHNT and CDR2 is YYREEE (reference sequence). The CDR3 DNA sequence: TGTGCCAGCAGCACCGGGGTGAGCGGCAATCAGCCCCAGCATTTT. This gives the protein CASSTGVSGNQPQHF.

CDR3 sequence reads: CASSTQGQGARGYTF. The CDR3 DNA follows: TGTGCCAGCAGTACACAGGGACAGGGGGCGCGGGGCTACACCTTC. The gene calls are TRBV28 and TRBJ1-2; 12 bases map to TRBD1. Per the germline V gene, CDR1 is MDHEN and CDR2 is SYDVKM. The CDR3 runs 15 residues. V dropped 5 bases and J dropped 8; count of bases not matched to a gene: 9.

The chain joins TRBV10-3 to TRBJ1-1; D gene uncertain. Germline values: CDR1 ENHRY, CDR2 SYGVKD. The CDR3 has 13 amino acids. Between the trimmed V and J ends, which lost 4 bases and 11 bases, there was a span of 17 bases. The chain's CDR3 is CAISGDNQVTAFF. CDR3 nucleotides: TGTGCCATCAGTGGCGACAACCAGGTAACGGCTTTCTTT.

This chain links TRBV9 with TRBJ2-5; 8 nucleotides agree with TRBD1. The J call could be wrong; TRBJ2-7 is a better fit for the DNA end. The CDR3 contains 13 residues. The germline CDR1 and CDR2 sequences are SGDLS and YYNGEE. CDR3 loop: CAREGQANYEQYF. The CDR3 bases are TGTGCCAGGGAGGGACAGGCTAATTACGAGCAGTACTTC.

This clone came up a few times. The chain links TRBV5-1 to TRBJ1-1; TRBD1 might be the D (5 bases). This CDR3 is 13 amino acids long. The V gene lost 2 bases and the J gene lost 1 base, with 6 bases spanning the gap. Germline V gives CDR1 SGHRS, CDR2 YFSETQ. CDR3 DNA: TGCGCCAGCAGCTTCGGGGGGAACACTGAAGCTTTCTTT. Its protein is CASSFGGNTEAFF.

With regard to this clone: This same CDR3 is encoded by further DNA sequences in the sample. The CDR3 DNA sequence: TGTGCCAGCAGCTTGGGTTCCGGGGGACTCTACACTGAAGCTTTCTTT. This gives the protein CASSLGSGGLYTEAFF. The J gene is TRBJ1-1, the V gene TRBV4-2; D possibly corresponds to TRBD1 (5 bases). Trimming left V 5 bases short and J 3 bases short, with 19 bases between. CDR1 is LGHNA, CDR2 YNFKEQ, per germline. The CDR3 has 16 amino acids.

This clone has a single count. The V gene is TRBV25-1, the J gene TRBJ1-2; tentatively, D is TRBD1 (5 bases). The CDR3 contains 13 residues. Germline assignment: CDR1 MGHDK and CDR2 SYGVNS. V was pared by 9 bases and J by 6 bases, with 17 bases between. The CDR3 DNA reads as TGTGCCAGGAGGCCGGGGGGAGTCAATGGCTACACCTTC. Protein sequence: CARRPGGVNGYTF.

CDR3: CASSYQGLTNTEAFF. The CDR3 nucleotides read TGTGCCAGCAGTTACCAGGGTTTGACGAACACTGAAGCTTTCTTT. V is TRBV6-5 and J is TRBJ1-1; D is perhaps TRBD1 (5 bases). V was trimmed by 2 bases and J by 1 base, leaving 11 bases between them. The CDR3 has 15 residues. Germline V gives CDR1 MNHEY, CDR2 SVGAGI.

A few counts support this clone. The CDR3 DNA follows: TGTGCCAGCAGCTCTGGACTAGCGGGGAGCACCGGGGAGCTGTTTTTT. It translates to CASSSGLAGSTGELFF. The chain joins TRBV5-6 to TRBJ2-2; 12 nucleotides match TRBD2. There are 16 residues in the CDR3. Germline V gives CDR1 SGHDT, CDR2 YYEEEE. The V and J ends lost 3 bases and 4 bases, in that order; junction bases with no gene match: 4.

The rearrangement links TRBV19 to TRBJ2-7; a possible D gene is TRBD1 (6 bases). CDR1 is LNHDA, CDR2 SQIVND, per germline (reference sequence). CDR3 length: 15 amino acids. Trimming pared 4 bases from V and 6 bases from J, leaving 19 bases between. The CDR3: CASSTRAGRGGEQYF. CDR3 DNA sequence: TGTGCCAGTAGTACGCGGGCGGGCAGAGGGGGCGAGCAGTACTTC.

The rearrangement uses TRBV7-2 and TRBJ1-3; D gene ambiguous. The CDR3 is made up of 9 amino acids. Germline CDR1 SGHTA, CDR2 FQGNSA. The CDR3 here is CASRRPIYF. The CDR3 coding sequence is TGTGCAAGTCGCCGCCCCATATATTTT.

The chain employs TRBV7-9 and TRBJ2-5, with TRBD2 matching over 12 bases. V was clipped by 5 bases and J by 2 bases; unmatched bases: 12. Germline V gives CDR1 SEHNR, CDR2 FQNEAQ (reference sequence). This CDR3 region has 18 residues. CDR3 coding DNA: TGTGCCAGCAGCCGACTAGCGGGGGATCTCAGGAGGCAAGAGACCCAGTACTTC. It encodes CASSRLAGDLRRQETQYF. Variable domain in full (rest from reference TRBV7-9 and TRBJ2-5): DTGVSQNPRHKITKRGQNVTFRCDPISEHNRLYWYRQTLGQGPEFLTYFQNEAQLEKSRLLSDRFSAERPKGSFSTLEIQRTEQGDSAMYLCASSRLAGDLRRQETQYFGPGTRLLVL.

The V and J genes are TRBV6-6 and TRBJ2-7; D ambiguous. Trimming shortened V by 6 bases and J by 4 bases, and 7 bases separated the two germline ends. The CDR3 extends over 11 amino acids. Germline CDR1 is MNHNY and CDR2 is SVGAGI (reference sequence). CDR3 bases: TGTGCCAGCAGGCAGAGGTACGAGCAGTACTTC. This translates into CASRQRYEQYF.

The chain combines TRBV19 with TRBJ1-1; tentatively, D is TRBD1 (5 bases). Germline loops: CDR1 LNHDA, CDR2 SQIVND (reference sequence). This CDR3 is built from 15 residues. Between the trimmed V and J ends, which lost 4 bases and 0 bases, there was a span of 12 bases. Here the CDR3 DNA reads TGTGCCAGTAGTACGACGACAGCAATGAACACTGAAGCTTTCTTT. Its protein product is CASSTTTAMNTEAFF.

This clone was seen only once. The CDR3 region has the DNA TGCGCCAGCAGCCAAGACCGGGACAGGAGCTACGAGCAGTACTTC. Residues: CASSQDRDRSYEQYF. This chain joins TRBV4-1 and TRBJ2-7; TRBD1 aligns across 8 bases. CDR3 length: 15 residues. J lost 3 bases, V lost 0 bases, and 4 bases had no gene match. Per the germline V gene, CDR1 is MGHRA and CDR2 is YSYEKL.

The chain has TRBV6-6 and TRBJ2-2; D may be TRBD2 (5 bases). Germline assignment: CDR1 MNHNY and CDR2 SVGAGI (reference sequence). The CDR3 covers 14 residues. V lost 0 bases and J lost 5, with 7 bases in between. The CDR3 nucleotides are TGTGCCAGCAGTTACTCTAGCGAGACCGGGGAGCTGTTTTTT. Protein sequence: CASSYSSETGELFF.

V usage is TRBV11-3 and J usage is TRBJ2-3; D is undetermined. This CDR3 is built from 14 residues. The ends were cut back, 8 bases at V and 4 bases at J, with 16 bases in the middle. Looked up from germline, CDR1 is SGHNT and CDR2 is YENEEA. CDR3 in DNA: TGTGCCAGCCGGCGAGGCCCACGGTCAGATACGCAGTATTTT. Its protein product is CASRRGPRSDTQYF. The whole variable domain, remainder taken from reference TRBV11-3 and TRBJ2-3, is EAGVVQSPRYKIIEKKQPVAFWCNPISGHNTLYWYLQNLGQGPELLIRYENEEAVDDSQLPKDRFSAERLKGVDSTLKIQPAELGDSAVYLCASRRGPRSDTQYFGPGTRLTVL.

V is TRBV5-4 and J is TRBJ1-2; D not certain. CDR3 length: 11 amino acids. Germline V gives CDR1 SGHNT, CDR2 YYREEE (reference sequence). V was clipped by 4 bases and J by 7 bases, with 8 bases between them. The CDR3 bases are TGTGCCAGCAGCCAAGAGGGTGGCTACACCTTC. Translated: CASSQEGGYTF.

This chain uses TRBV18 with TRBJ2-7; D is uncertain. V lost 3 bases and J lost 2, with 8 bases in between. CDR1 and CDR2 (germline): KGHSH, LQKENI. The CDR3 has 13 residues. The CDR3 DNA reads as TGTGCCAGCTCACCTAAGTCTGCCTACGAGCAGTACTTC. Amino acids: CASSPKSAYEQYF.

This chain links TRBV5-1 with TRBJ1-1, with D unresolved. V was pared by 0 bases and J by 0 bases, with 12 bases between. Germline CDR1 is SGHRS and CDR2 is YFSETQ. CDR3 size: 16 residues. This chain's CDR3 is CASSLGRGFMNTEAFF. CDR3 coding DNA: TGCGCCAGCAGCTTGGGTAGAGGGTTCATGAACACTGAAGCTTTCTTT.

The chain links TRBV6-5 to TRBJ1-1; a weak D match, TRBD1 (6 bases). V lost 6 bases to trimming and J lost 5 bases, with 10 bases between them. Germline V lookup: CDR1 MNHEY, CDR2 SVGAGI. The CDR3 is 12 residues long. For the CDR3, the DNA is TGTGCCAGCAGCCCAACAGGGACTGAAGCTTTCTTT. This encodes CASSPTGTEAFF.

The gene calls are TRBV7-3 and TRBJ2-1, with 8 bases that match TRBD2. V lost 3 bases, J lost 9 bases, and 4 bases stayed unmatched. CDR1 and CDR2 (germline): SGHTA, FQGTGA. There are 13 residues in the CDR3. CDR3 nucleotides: TGTGCCAGCAGCTTTTGGGGACTAGGTGAGCAGTTCTTC. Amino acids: CASSFWGLGEQFF. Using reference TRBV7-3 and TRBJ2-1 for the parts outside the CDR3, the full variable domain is GAGVSQTPSNKVTEKGKYVELRCDPISGHTALYWYRQSLGQGPEFLIYFQGTGAADDSGLPNDRFFAVRPEGSVSTLKIQRTERGDSAVYLCASSFWGLGEQFFGPGTRLTVL.

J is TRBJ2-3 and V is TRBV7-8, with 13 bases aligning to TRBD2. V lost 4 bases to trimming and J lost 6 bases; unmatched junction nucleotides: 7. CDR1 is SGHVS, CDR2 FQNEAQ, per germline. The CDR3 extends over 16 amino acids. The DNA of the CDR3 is TGTGCCAGCAGCTCCAGGACTAGCGGGAGTGGGGATACGCAGTATTTT. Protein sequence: CASSSRTSGSGDTQYF.

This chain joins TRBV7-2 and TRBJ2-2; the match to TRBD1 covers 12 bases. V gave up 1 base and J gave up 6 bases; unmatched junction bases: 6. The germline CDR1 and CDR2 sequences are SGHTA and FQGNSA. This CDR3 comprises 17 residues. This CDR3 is CASSLVGTGGWAGELFF. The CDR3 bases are TGTGCCAGCAGCTTAGTCGGGACAGGGGGCTGGGCCGGGGAGCTGTTTTTT.

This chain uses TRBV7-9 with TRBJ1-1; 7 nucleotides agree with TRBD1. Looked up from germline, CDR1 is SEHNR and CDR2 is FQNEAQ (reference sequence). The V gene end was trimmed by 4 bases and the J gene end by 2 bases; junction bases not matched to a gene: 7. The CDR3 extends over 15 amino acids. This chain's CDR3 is CASSSTGTVNTEAFF. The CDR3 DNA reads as TGTGCCAGCAGCTCGACCGGGACAGTTAACACTGAAGCTTTCTTT.

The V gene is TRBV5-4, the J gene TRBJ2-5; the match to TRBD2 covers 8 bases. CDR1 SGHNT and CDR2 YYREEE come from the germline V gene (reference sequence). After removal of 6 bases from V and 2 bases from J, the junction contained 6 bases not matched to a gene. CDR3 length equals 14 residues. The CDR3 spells CASTKAGVQETQYF. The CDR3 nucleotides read TGTGCCAGCACCAAAGCGGGAGTTCAAGAGACCCAGTACTTC.